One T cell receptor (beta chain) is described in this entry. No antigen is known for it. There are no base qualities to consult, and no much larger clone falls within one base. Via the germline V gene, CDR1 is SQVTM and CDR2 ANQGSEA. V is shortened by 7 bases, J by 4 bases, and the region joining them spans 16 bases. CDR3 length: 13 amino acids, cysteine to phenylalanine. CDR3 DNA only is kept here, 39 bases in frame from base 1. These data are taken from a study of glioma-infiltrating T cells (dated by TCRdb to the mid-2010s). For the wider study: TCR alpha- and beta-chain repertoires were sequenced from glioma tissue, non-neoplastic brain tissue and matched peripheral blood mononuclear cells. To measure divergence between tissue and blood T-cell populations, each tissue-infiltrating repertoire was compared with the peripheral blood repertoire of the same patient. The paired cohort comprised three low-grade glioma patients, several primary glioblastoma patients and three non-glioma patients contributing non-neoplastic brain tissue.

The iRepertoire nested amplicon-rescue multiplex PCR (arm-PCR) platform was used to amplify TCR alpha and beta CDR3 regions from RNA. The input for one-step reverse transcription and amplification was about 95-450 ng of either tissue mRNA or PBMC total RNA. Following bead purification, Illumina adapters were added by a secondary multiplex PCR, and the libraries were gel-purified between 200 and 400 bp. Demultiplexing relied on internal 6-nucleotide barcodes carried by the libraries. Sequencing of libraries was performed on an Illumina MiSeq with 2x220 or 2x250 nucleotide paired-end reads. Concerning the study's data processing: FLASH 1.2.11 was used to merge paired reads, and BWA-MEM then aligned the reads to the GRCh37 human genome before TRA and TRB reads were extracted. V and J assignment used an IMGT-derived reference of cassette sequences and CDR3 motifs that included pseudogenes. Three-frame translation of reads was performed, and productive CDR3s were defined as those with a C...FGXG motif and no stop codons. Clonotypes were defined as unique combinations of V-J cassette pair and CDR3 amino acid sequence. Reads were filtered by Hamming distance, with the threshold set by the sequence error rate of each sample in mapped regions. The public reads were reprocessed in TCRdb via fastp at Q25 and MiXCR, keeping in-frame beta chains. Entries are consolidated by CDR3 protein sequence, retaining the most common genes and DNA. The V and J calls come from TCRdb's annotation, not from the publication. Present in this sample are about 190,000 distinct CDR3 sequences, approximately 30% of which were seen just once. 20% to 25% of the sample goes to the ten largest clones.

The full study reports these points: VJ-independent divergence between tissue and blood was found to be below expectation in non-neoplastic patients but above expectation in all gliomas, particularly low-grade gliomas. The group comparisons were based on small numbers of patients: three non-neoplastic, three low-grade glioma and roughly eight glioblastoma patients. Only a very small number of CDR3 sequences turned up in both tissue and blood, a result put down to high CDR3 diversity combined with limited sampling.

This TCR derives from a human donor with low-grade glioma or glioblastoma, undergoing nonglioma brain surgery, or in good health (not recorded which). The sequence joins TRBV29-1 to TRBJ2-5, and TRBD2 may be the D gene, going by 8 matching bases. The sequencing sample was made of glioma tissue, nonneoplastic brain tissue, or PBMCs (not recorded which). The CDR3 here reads CSAGGAGGETQYF. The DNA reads TGCAGCGCAGGGGGGGCGGGAGGAGAGACCCAGTACTTC.